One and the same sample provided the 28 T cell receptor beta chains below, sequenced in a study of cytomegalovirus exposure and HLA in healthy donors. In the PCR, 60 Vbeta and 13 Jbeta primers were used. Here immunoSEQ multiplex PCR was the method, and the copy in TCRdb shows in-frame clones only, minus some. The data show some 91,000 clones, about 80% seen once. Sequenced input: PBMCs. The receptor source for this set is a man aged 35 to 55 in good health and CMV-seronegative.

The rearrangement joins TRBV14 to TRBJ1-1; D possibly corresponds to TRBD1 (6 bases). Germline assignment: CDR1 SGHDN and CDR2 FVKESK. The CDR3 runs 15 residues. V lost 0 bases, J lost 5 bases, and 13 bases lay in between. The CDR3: CASSQEDRPTTEAFF. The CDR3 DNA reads TGTGCCAGCAGCCAAGAGGACAGACCAACGACTGAAGCTTTCTTT.

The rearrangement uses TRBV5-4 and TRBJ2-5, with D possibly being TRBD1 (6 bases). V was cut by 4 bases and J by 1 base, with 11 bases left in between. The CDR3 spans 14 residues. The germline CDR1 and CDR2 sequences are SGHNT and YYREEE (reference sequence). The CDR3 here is CASSLRDIQETQYF. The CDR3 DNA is TGTGCCAGCAGCCTCCGGGACATCCAAGAGACCCAGTACTTC.

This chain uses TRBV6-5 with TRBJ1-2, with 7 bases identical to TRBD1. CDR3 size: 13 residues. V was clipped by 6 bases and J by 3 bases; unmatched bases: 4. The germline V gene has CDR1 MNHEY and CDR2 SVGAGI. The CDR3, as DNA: TGTGCCAGCAGCCGACAGGGCTACTATGGCTACACCTTC. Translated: CASSRQGYYGYTF.

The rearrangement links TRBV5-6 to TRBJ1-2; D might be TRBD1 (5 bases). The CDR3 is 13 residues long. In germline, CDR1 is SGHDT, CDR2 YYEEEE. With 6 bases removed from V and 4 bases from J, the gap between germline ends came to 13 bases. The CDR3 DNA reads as TGTGCCAGCAACTTACGGGGGAGCTATGGCTACACCTTC. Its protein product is CASNLRGSYGYTF.

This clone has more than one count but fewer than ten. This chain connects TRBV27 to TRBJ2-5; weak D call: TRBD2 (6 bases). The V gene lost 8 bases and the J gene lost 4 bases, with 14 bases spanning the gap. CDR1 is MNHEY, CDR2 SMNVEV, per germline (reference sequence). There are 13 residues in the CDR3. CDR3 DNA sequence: TGTGCCAGCTCGTTCCCCGGGGGAGAGACCCAGTACTTC. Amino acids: CASSFPGGETQYF.

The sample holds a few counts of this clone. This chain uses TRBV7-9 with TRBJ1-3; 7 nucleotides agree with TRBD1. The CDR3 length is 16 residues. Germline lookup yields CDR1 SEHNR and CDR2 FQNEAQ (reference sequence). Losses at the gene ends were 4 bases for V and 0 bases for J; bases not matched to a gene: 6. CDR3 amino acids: CASSYPGTDSGNTIYF. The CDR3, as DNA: TGTGCCAGCAGCTATCCTGGGACAGACTCTGGAAACACCATATATTTT.

The CDR3 sequence: CASSLFPGGYGYTF. CDR3 bases: TGTGCCAGCAGTTTATTTCCAGGGGGCTATGGCTACACCTTC. This chain connects TRBV28 to TRBJ1-2; TRBD1 matches 7 bases. J gave up 4 bases and V 1 base, and 3 bases lay outside the gene matches. The CDR3 length is 14 residues. Germline loops: CDR1 MDHEN, CDR2 SYDVKM.

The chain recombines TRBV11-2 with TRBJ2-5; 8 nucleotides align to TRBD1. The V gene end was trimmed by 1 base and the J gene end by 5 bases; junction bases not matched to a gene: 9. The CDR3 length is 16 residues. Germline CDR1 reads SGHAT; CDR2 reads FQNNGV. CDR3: CASSLGWQGARETQYF. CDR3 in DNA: TGTGCCAGCAGCTTAGGGTGGCAGGGGGCGCGGGAGACCCAGTACTTC.

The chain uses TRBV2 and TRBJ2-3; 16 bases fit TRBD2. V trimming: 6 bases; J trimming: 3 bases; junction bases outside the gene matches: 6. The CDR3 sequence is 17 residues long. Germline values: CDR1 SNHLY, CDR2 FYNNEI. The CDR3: CASRPGLAGGRTDTQYF. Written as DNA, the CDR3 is TGTGCCAGCAGGCCGGGACTAGCGGGAGGGCGGACAGATACGCAGTATTTT.

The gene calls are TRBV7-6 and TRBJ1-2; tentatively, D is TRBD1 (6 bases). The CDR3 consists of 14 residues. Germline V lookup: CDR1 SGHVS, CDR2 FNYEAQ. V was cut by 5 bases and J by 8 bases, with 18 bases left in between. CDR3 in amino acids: CASSDARGGGGYTF. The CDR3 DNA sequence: TGTGCCAGCAGCGACGCCAGGGGCGGGGGGGGCTACACCTTC.

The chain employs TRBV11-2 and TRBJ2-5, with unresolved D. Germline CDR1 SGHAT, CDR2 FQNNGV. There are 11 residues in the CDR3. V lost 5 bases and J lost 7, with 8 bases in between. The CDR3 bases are TGTGCCAGCAGCCAGTCGGGGACCCAGTACTTC. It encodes CASSQSGTQYF.

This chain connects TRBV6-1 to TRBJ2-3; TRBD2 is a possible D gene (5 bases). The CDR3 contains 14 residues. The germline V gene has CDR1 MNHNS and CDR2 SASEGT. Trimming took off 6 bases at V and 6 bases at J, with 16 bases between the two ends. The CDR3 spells CASRDRGRRDTQYF. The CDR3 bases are TGTGCCAGCAGAGATAGAGGACGGAGGGATACGCAGTATTTT.

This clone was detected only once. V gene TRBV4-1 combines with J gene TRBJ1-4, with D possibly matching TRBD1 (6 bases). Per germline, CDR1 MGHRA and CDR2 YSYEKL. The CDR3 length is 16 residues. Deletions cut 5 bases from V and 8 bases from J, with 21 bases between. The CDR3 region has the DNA TGCGCCAGCAGCTTCCCAGAGGCAGGGACAAGGGAAAAACTGTTTTTT. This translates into CASSFPEAGTREKLFF.

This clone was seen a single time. This CDR3 is CASSPLAGGQDTQYF. The CDR3 nucleotides are TGCGCCAGCAGCCCTCTAGCGGGGGGGCAGGATACGCAGTATTTT. The V and J genes are TRBV5-1 and TRBJ2-3; TRBD2 matches at 12 bases. The length of the CDR3 is 15 residues. V shed 4 bases and J 6 bases; nucleotides not matched to a gene: 6. CDR1 is SGHRS, CDR2 YFSETQ, per germline.

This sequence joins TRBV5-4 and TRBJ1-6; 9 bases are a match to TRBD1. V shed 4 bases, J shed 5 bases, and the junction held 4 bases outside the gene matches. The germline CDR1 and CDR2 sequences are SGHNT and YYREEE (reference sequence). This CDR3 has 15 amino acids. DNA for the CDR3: TGTGCCAGCAGCCCGCGGACAGGGGATAATTCACCCCTCCACTTT. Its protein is CASSPRTGDNSPLHF.

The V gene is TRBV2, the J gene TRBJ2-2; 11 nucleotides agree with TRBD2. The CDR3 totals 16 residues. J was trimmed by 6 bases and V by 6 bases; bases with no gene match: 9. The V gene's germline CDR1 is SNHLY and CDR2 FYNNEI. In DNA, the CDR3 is TGTGCCAGCAGGCTGACTAGCGGGACGACCCCCGGGGAGCTGTTTTTT. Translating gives CASRLTSGTTPGELFF.

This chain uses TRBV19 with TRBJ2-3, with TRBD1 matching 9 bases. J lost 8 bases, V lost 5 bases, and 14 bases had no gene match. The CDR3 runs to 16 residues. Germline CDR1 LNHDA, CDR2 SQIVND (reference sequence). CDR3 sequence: CASSARDRAAGATQYF. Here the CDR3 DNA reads TGTGCCAGTAGTGCGCGGGACAGGGCCGCCGGGGCTACGCAGTATTTT.

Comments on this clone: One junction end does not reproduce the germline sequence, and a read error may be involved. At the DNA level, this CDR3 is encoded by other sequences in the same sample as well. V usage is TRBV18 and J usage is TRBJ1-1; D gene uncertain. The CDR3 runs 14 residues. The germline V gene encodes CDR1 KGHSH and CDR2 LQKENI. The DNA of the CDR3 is TGTGCCAGCTCCCCACTACACAAGAACACTGAAGCTTTCTTT. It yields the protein CASSPLHKNTEAFF.

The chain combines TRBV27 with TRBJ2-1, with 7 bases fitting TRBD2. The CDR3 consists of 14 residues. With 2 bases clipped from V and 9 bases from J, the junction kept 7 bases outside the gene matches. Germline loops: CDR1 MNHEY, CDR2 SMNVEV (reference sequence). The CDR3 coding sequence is TGTGCCAGCAGTTTACTAGCGGAGCGGAGTGAGCAGTTCTTC. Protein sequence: CASSLLAERSEQFF.

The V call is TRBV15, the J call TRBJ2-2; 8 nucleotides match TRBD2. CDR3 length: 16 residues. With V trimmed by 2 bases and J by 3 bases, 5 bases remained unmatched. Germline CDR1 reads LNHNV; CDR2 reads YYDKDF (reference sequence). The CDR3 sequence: CATSRNLAGDTGELFF. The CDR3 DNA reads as TGTGCCACCAGCAGAAATCTAGCGGGCGACACCGGGGAGCTGTTTTTT. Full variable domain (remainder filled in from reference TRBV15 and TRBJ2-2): DAMVIQNPRYQVTQFGKPVTLSCSQTLNHNVMYWYQQKSSQAPKLLFHYYDKDFNNEADTPDNFQSRRPNTSFCFLDIRSPGLGDTAMYLCATSRNLAGDTGELFFGEGSRLTVL.

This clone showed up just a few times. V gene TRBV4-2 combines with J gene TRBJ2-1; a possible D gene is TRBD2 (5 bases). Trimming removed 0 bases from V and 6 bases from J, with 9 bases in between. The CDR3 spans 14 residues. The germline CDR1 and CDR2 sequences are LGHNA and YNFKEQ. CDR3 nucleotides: TGTGCCAGCAGCCAAGATCGGGGTAGCAATGAGCAGTTCTTC. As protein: CASSQDRGSNEQFF.

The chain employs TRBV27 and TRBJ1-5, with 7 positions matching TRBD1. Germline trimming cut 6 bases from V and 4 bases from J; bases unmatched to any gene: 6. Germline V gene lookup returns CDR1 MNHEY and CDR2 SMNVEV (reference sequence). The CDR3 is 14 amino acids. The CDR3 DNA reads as TGTGCCAGCAGAGCGACAGGGCTGAATCAGCCCCAGCATTTT. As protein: CASRATGLNQPQHF.

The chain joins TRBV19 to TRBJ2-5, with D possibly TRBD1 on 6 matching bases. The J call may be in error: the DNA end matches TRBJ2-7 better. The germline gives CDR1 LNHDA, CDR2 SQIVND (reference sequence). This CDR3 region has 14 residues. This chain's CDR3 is CASSRAGEKYEQYF. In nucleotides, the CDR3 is TGTGCCAGTAGTCGGGCAGGGGAAAAATACGAGCAGTACTTC.

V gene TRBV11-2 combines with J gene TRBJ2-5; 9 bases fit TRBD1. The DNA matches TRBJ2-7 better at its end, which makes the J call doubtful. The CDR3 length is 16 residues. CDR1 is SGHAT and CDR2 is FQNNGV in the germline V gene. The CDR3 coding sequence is TGTGCCAGCAGCCCTCGGGACAGGGTGAGGTCCTACGAGCAGTACTTC. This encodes CASSPRDRVRSYEQYF.

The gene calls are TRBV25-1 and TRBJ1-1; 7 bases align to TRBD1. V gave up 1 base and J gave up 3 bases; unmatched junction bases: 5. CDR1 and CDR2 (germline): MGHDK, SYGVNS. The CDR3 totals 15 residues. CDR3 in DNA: TGTGCCAGCAGTGAATTACAGGGGCTGGACACTGAAGCTTTCTTT. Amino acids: CASSELQGLDTEAFF.

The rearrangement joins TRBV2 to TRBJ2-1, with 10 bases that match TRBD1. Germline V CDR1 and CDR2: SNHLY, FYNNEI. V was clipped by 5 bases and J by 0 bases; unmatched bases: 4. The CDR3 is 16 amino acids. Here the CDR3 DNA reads TGTGCCAGCAGTTCCCGGACAGGGGGCTCCTACAATGAGCAGTTCTTC. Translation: CASSSRTGGSYNEQFF.

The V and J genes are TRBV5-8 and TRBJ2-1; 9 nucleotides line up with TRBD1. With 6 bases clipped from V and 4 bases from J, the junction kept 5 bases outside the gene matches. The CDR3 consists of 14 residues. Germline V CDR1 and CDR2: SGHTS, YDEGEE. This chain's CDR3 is CASNLGTGYNEQFF. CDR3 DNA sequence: TGTGCCAGCAACCTAGGGACAGGGTACAATGAGCAGTTCTTC.

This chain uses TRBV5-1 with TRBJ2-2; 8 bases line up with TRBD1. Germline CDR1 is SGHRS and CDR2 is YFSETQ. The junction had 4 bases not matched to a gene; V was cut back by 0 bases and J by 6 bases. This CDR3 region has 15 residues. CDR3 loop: CASSLGGQGSGELFF. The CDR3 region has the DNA TGCGCCAGCAGCTTGGGCGGACAGGGATCCGGGGAGCTGTTTTTT.